Shown below are 12 T cell receptor beta chains from a single sample sequenced in a study of blood T cell repertoires in COVID-19. Method: immunoSEQ multiplex PCR; TCRdb's copy keeps in-frame clones and lacks some. The sample yields under 200,000 clones, around 86% seen once. The sequenced sample consisted of peripheral blood. Receptor source: a middle-aged woman with acute or convalescent COVID-19.

The rearrangement links TRBV3-1 (or the pseudogene TRBV3-2) to TRBJ1-2; TRBD1 aligns across 11 bases. Germline loops: CDR1 LGHDT, CDR2 YNNKEL (reference sequence). The CDR3 totals 16 residues. The V gene end was trimmed by 4 bases and the J gene end by 2 bases; junction bases not matched to a gene: 6. The CDR3 sequence: CASSLGQGALNYGYTF. The CDR3 DNA reads TGTGCCAGCAGCCTTGGACAGGGGGCTTTGAACTATGGCTACACCTTC.

CDR3 sequence reads: CASTLAANTGELFF. The CDR3 bases are TGTGCCAGCACTTTAGCGGCGAACACCGGGGAGCTGTTTTTT. The genes are TRBV6-6 and TRBJ2-2, with D possibly being TRBD2 (6 bases). Germline CDR1 is MNHNY and CDR2 is SVGAGI (reference sequence). The V end was cut by 7 bases, the J end by 0 bases, with 9 bases between. The CDR3 runs to 14 residues.

The V gene is TRBV27, the J gene TRBJ1-2; D gene uncertain. Trimming cost V 2 bases and J 6 bases, with 10 bases left between them. CDR1 and CDR2 (germline): MNHEY, SMNVEV (reference sequence). The CDR3 totals 13 residues. CDR3 coding DNA: TGTGCCAGCAGTTTAACCGGGGTCCATGGCTACACCTTC. Encoded protein: CASSLTGVHGYTF.

In nucleotides, the CDR3 is TGCGCCAGCAGCTTGGGCTTGCGGGATAACACCGGGGAGCTGTTTTTT. This gives the protein CASSLGLRDNTGELFF. The V call is TRBV5-1, the J call TRBJ2-2, with D tentatively TRBD2 (6 bases). This CDR3 has 16 amino acids. Germline V gene data show CDR1 as SGHRS and CDR2 as YFSETQ. With 0 bases removed from V and 2 bases from J, the gap between germline ends came to 11 bases.

The genes are TRBV2 and TRBJ2-2; TRBD1 matches at 10 bases. Germline lookup yields CDR1 SNHLY and CDR2 FYNNEI. The CDR3 covers 13 residues. V was pared by 6 bases and J by 6 bases, with 1 base of the junction left unmatched. DNA of the CDR3: TGTGCCAGCAGCGGACAGGGGGCCGGGGAGCTGTTTTTT. This encodes CASSGQGAGELFF.

The rearrangement joins TRBV6-5 to TRBJ1-2; D perhaps matches TRBD1 (6 bases). The CDR3 loop spans 14 amino acids. Germline V CDR1 and CDR2: MNHEY, SVGAGI. Trimming took off 6 bases at V and 1 base at J, with 12 bases between the two ends. The CDR3 DNA reads TGTGCCAGCAGAGCCGACAGGTTTAACTATGGCTACACCTTC. Encoded protein: CASRADRFNYGYTF.

The chain couples TRBV10-3 to TRBJ2-5, with 10 positions matching TRBD2. CDR3 length: 14 residues. Germline-derived CDR1 and CDR2 are ENHRY and SYGVKD. With 10 bases clipped from V and 3 bases from J, the junction kept 8 bases outside the gene matches. In DNA, the CDR3 is TGTGCCACCACAACTAGCGGGACTGAAGAGACCCAGTACTTC. Translating gives CATTTSGTEETQYF.

The chain combines TRBV6-6 with TRBJ2-7; 7 bases fit TRBD1. V gave up 3 bases and J gave up 3 bases; unmatched junction bases: 5. The CDR3 spans 14 residues. CDR1 is MNHNY and CDR2 is SVGAGI in the germline V gene (reference sequence). The CDR3 region is CASSYLTGRYEQYF. CDR3 nucleotide sequence: TGTGCCAGCAGTTATTTGACAGGGCGCTACGAGCAGTACTTC.

V is TRBV5-8 and J is TRBJ1-1, with 7 bases fitting TRBD1. Germline V gene data show CDR1 as SGHTS and CDR2 as YDEGEE. Trimming took 4 bases from V and 1 from J; bases not matched to a gene: 1. The CDR3 spans 13 residues. The chain's CDR3 is CASSRTGNTEAFF. The CDR3 nucleotides are TGTGCCAGCAGCCGGACAGGGAACACTGAAGCTTTCTTT.

The J gene is TRBJ1-2, the V gene TRBV28; D unclear. The germline V and J ends were trimmed by 4 bases and 4 bases, with 7 bases remaining between them. Germline lookup yields CDR1 MDHEN and CDR2 SYDVKM. CDR3 size: 12 residues. The CDR3 nucleotides are TGTGCCAGCAGTTCCCGCAGCTATGGCTACACCTTC. Its protein is CASSSRSYGYTF.

The chain joins TRBV24-1 to TRBJ2-1; D ambiguous. The V end was cut by 1 base, the J end by 7 bases, with 7 bases between. The CDR3 has 13 residues. CDR1 is KGHDR, CDR2 SFDVKD, per germline. The CDR3 reads CATSDLQSNEQFF. CDR3 nucleotide sequence: TGTGCCACCAGTGATTTACAGAGTAATGAGCAGTTCTTC.

The chain employs TRBV19 and TRBJ2-1, with a weak D call TRBD2 (5 bases). CDR3 size: 14 residues. Trimming cost V 0 bases and J 12 bases, with 15 bases left between them. The germline V gene has CDR1 LNHDA and CDR2 SQIVND (reference sequence). The DNA for the CDR3 is TGTGCCAGTAGTATAGAGTTGACTATGCGAGGGCAGTTCTTC. Protein: CASSIELTMRGQFF.